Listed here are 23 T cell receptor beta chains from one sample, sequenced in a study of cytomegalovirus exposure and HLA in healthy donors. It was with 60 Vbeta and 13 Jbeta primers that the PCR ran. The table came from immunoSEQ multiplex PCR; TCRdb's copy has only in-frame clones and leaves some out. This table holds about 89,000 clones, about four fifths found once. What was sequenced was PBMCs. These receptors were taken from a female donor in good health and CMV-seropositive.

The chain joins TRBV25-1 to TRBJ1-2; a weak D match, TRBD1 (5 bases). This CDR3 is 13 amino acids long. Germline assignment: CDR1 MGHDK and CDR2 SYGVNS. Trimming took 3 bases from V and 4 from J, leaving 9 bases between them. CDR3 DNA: TGTGCCAGCAGTGAGGGGCAGGGCTATGGCTACACCTTC. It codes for CASSEGQGYGYTF.

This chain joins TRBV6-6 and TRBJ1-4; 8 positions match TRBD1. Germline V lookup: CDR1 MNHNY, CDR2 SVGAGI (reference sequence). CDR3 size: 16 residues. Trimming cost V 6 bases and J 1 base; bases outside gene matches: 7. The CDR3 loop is CASSAPDRGTNEKLFF. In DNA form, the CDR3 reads TGTGCCAGCAGCGCGCCCGACAGGGGAACTAATGAAAAACTGTTTTTT.

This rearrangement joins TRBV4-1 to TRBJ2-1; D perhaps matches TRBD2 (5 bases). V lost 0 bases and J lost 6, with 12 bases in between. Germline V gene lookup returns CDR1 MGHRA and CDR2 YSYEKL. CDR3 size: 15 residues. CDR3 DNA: TGCGCCAGCAGCCAAGATCGGGCTAGCCCCAATGAGCAGTTCTTC. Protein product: CASSQDRASPNEQFF.

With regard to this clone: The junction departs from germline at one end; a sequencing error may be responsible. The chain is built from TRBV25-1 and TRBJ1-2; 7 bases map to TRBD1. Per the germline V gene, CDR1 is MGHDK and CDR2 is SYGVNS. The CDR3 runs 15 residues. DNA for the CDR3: TGTGCCAGCAGGGGGGTGACAGGGATGGCGAGCGGCTACCCCTTC. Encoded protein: CASRGVTGMASGYPF.

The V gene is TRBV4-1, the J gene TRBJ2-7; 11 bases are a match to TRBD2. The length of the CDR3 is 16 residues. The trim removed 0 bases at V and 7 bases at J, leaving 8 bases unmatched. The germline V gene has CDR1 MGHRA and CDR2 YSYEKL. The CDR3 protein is CASSQEHLAGGREQYF. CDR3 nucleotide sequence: TGCGCCAGCAGCCAAGAACATCTAGCGGGAGGAAGGGAGCAGTACTTC.

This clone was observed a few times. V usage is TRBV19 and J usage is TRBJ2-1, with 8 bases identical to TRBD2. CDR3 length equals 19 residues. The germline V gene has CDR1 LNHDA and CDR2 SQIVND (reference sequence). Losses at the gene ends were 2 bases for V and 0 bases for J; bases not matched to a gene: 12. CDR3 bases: TGTGCCAGTAGTATATCGGGGGGTGGACTAGCCCGCTCCTACAATGAGCAGTTCTTC. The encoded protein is CASSISGGGLARSYNEQFF.

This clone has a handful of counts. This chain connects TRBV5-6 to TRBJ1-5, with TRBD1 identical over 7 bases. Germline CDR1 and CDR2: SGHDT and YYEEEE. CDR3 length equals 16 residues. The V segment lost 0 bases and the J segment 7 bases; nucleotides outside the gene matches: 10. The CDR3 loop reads CASSLARGSEQQPQHF. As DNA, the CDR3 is TGTGCCAGCAGCTTGGCCAGGGGGTCGGAGCAACAGCCCCAGCATTTT.

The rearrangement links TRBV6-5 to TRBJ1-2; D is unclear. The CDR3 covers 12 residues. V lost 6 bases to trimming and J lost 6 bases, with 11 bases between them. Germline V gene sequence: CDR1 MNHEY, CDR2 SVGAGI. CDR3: CASSPGNDGYTF. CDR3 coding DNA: TGTGCCAGCAGCCCCGGGAATGATGGCTACACCTTC.

CDR3: CASSTRGVTEAFF. The CDR3 DNA sequence: TGTGCCAGCAGTACTCGGGGGGTCACTGAAGCTTTCTTT. The genes are TRBV25-1 and TRBJ1-1, with a possible D match to TRBD1 (5 bases). Trimming left V 5 bases short and J 4 bases short, with 11 bases between. This CDR3 has 13 amino acids. Germline V gene data show CDR1 as MGHDK and CDR2 as SYGVNS.

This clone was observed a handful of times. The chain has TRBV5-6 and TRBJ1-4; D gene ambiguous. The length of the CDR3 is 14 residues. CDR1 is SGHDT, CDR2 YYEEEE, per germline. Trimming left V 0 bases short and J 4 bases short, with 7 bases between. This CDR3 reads CASSLGTVNEKLFF. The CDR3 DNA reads TGTGCCAGCAGCTTGGGAACAGTTAATGAAAAACTGTTTTTT. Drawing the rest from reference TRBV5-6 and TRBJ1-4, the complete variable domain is DAGVTQSPTHLIKTRGQQVTLRCSPKSGHDTVSWYQQALGQGPQFIFQYYEEEERQRGNFPDRFSGHQFPNYSSELNVNALLLGDSALYLCASSLGTVNEKLFFGSGTQLSVL.

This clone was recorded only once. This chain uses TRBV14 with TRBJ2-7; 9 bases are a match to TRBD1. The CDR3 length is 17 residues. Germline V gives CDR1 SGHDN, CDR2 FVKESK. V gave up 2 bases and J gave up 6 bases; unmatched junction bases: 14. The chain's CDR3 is CASSQYRGPSVAFEQYF. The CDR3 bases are TGTGCCAGCAGCCAATACAGGGGGCCCTCCGTTGCCTTCGAGCAGTACTTC.

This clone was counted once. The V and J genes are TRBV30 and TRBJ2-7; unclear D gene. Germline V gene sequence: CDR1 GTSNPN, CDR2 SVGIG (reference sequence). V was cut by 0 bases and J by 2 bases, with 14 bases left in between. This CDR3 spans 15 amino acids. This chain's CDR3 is CAWSVLSRGPYEQYF. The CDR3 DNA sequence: TGTGCCTGGAGTGTACTCTCCCGCGGCCCCTACGAGCAGTACTTC.

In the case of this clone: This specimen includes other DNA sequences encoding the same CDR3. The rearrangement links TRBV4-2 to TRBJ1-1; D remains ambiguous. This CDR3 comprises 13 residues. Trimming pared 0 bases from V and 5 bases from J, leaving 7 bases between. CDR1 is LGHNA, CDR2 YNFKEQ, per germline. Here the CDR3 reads CASSQDWRTEAFF. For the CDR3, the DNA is TGTGCCAGCAGCCAAGATTGGAGGACTGAAGCTTTCTTT.

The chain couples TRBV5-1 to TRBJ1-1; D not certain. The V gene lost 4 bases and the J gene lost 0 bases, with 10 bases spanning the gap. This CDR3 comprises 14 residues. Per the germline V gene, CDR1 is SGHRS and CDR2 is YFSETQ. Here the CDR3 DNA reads TGCGCCAGCAGCCTCCGGGTCCTGAACACTGAAGCTTTCTTT. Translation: CASSLRVLNTEAFF.

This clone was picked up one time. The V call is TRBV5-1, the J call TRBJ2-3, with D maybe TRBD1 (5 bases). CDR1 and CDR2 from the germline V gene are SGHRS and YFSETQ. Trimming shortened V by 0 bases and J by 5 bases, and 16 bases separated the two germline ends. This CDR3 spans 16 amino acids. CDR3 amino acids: CASSLGGVSRVDTQYF. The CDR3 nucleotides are TGCGCCAGCAGCTTGGGTGGGGTATCCAGGGTAGATACGCAGTATTTT.

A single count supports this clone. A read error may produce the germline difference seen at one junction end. CDR3 residues: CASSLAGGWNTGELFF. DNA for the CDR3: TGTGCCAGCAGCCTAGCGGGGGGATGGAACACCGGGGAGCTGTTTTTT. The V and J genes are TRBV7-2 and TRBJ2-2; 11 bases are a match to TRBD2. The CDR3 length is 16 residues. From germline, CDR1 is SGHTA and CDR2 FQGNSA.

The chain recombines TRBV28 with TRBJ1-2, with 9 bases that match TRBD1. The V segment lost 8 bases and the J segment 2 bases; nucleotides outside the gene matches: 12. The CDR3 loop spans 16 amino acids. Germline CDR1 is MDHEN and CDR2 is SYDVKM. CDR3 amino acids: CASVNRAGQGNYGYTF. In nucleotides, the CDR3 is TGTGCCAGCGTTAATCGGGCTGGACAGGGGAACTATGGCTACACCTTC.

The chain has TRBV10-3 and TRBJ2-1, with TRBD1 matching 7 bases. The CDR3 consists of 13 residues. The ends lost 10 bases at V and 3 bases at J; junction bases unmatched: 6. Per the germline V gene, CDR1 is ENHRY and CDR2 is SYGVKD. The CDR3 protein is CATSRDSYNEQFF. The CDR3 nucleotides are TGTGCCACCTCTAGGGACAGCTACAATGAGCAGTTCTTC.

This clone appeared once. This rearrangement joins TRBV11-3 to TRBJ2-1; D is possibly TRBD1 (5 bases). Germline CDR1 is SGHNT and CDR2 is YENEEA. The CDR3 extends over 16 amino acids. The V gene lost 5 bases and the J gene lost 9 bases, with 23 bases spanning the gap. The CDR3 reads CASSNLGQGRVAEQFF. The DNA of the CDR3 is TGTGCCAGCAGCAACCTGGGGCAGGGCAGGGTGGCTGAGCAGTTCTTC.

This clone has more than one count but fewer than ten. Written as DNA, the CDR3 is TGTGCCAGCAGTTTACAGGGTGTTGGGAAGAATCAGCCCCAGCATTTT. The encoded protein is CASSLQGVGKNQPQHF. The rearrangement uses TRBV27 and TRBJ1-5; perhaps TRBD1 as D (5 bases). The V end was cut by 2 bases, the J end by 4 bases, with 15 bases between. CDR1 and CDR2 from the germline V gene are MNHEY and SMNVEV (reference sequence). This CDR3 has 16 residues.

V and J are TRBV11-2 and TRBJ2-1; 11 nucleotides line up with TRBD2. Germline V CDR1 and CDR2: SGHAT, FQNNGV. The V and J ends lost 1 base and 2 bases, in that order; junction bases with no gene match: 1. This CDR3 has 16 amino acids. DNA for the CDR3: TGTGCCAGCAGCTTAGTAGCGGGAGGGCCCTACAATGAGCAGTTCTTC. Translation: CASSLVAGGPYNEQFF.

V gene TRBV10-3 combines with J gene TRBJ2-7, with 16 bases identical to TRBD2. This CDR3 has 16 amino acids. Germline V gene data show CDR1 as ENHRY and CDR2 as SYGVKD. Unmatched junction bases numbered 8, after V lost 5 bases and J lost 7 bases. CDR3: CAISSGTSGRAREQYF. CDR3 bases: TGTGCCATCAGTTCCGGGACTAGCGGGAGGGCGAGGGAGCAGTACTTC.

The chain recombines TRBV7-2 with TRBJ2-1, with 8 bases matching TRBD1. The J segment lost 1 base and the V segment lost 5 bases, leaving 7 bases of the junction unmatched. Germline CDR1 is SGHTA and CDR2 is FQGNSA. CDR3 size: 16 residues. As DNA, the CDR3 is TGTGCCAGCAGCGACCCCAGGGGGCCGTCCTACAATGAGCAGTTCTTC. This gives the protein CASSDPRGPSYNEQFF.